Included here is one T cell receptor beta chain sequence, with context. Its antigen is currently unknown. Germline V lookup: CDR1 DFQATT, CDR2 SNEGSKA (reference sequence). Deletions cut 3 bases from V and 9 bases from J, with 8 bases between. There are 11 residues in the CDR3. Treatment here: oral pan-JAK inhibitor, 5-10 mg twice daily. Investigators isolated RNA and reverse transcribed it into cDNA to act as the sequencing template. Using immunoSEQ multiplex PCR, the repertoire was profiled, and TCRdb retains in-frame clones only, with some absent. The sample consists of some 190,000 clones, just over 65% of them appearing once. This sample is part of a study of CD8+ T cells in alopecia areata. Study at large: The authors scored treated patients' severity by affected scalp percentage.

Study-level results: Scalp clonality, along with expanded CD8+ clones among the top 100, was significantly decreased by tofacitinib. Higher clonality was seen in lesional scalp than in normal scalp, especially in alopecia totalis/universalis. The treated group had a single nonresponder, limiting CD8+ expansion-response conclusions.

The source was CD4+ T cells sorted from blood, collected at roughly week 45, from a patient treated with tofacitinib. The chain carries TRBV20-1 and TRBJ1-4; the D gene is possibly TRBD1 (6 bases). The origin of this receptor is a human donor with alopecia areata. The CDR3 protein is CSARTGKKLFF. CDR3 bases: TGCAGTGCTAGGACAGGCAAAAAACTGTTTTTT.